The 20 T cell receptor beta chains presented below share a single source sample, sequenced in a study of shared clonotypes between healthy human individuals (dated by TCRdb to about 2020). The library was generated by the immunoSEQ multiplex PCR assay. Sourced from immuneACCESS, this table was stored by TCRdb with only in-frame sequences that have V and J called. A share of the clones is absent; for the studies checked, an unresolved V gene accounts for under half, and the remainder has no known explanation. This sample lists more than 2 million clones; 90% to 95% were detected once. The ten largest clones take up 0.1% to 0.15% of the sample. The sample consisted of naive CD4+ T cells sorted from blood. The cell subset or site label corresponds to: CD45RA+ positively selected. The receptors derive from a man aged 18-30 years in good health.

The V gene is TRBV30, the J gene TRBJ1-1, with 7 bases that match TRBD1. From germline, CDR1 is GTSNPN and CDR2 SVGIG (reference sequence). The CDR3 is 11 residues long. V lost 4 bases to trimming and J lost 8 bases; unmatched junction nucleotides: 4. The CDR3 coding sequence is TGTGCCTGGACCGTGGACAGGGAAGCTTTCTTT. Protein product: CAWTVDREAFF.

V usage is TRBV7-2 and J usage is TRBJ1-2; D unclear. Germline-derived CDR1 and CDR2 are SGHTA and FQGNSA. This CDR3 spans 12 amino acids. Trimming stripped 4 bases from V and 8 bases from J, with 11 bases between. The CDR3: CASSSRSDGYTF. CDR3 bases: TGTGCCAGCAGCTCACGGTCTGACGGCTACACCTTC. Drawing the rest from reference TRBV7-2 and TRBJ1-2, the complete variable domain is GAGVSQSPSNKVTEKGKDVELRCDPISGHTALYWYRQSLGQGLEFLIYFQGNSAPDKSGLPSDRFSAERTGGSVSTLTIQRTQQEDSAVYLCASSSRSDGYTFGSGTRLTVV.

V and J are TRBV2 and TRBJ2-3; 9 bases are a match to TRBD1. The ends lost 6 bases at V and 3 bases at J; junction bases unmatched: 7. Germline-derived CDR1 and CDR2 are SNHLY and FYNNEI. This CDR3 is built from 15 residues. The CDR3 DNA is TGTGCCAGCAGCGGAGACAGGGGGGTGACAGATACGCAGTATTTT. Protein: CASSGDRGVTDTQYF.

V and J are TRBV5-4 and TRBJ1-6; unclear D gene. The V gene lost 4 bases and the J gene lost 5 bases, with 13 bases spanning the gap. The CDR3 is 15 residues long. Germline V gene data show CDR1 as SGHNT and CDR2 as YYREEE (reference sequence). This chain's CDR3 is CASSLKRGDNSPLHF. Written as DNA, the CDR3 is TGTGCCAGCAGCCTGAAGAGAGGTGATAATTCACCCCTCCACTTT.

This rearrangement joins TRBV9 to TRBJ2-3; D is ambiguous. The germline gives CDR1 SGDLS, CDR2 YYNGEE. The V gene lost 0 bases and the J gene lost 2 bases, with 16 bases spanning the gap. There are 17 residues in the CDR3. The DNA for the CDR3 is TGTGCCAGCAGCGTAGAGGAAGACATGGTGATCACAGATACGCAGTATTTT. Its protein is CASSVEEDMVITDTQYF.

This rearrangement joins TRBV6-1 to TRBJ2-7; no firm D call. V was trimmed by 7 bases and J by 8 bases, leaving 18 bases between them. This CDR3 has 13 residues. Germline assignment: CDR1 MNHNS and CDR2 SASEGT. The CDR3 loop reads CASNKRLPTQQYF. Here the CDR3 DNA reads TGTGCCAGCAACAAGAGGCTCCCCACCCAGCAGTACTTC.

This clone was counted a few times. This chain links TRBV5-4 with TRBJ2-5, with D perhaps TRBD1 or TRBD2 (6 bases each). With 1 base removed from V and 5 bases from J, the gap between germline ends came to 9 bases. The CDR3 spans 13 residues. The V gene's germline CDR1 is SGHNT and CDR2 YYREEE (reference sequence). The CDR3 spells CASSLNGGETQYF. The CDR3 nucleotides are TGTGCCAGCAGCTTGAACGGGGGCGAGACCCAGTACTTC.

This chain connects TRBV10-3 to TRBJ2-3; 8 nucleotides align to TRBD2. After removal of 5 bases from V and 0 bases from J, the junction contained 7 bases not matched to a gene. The CDR3 contains 16 residues. Germline V gene lookup returns CDR1 ENHRY and CDR2 SYGVKD. The CDR3 is CAISPGGESSTDTQYF. CDR3 DNA sequence: TGTGCCATCAGTCCCGGGGGGGAGTCTAGCACAGATACGCAGTATTTT.

The chain joins TRBV12-2 to TRBJ1-3. TRBV12-2 is recorded as a pseudogene. The CDR3 sequence is 15 residues long. CDR3 sequence reads: CASRGRLCSGNTIYF. CDR3 sequence (DNA): TGTGCAAGTCGCGGCCGACTGTGCTCTGGAAACACCATATATTTT.

With respect to this clone: This same CDR3 is encoded by further DNA sequences in the sample. The CDR3 coding sequence is TGCGCCAGCAGCCTGGAGGGCCTTAGCAATCAGCCCCAGCATTTT. Encoded protein: CASSLEGLSNQPQHF. The chain uses TRBV5-1 and TRBJ1-5, with no clear D. Germline lookup yields CDR1 SGHRS and CDR2 YFSETQ. The CDR3 loop spans 15 amino acids. The germline V and J ends were trimmed by 4 bases and 0 bases, with 11 bases remaining between them.

This clone was recorded once. The chain recombines TRBV10-3 with TRBJ1-2; D perhaps matches TRBD1 (6 bases). The germline V gene encodes CDR1 ENHRY and CDR2 SYGVKD. The ends were cut back, 10 bases at V and 2 bases at J, with 14 bases in the middle. The CDR3 has 13 residues. CDR3 amino acids: CATSWGGNYGYTF. CDR3 coding DNA: TGTGCCACCTCCTGGGGGGGCAACTATGGCTACACCTTC.

V and J are TRBV9 and TRBJ2-1, with 10 bases fitting TRBD2. The CDR3 has 15 residues. The germline CDR1 and CDR2 sequences are SGDLS and YYNGEE. J was trimmed by 4 bases and V by 4 bases; bases with no gene match: 5. The CDR3 DNA follows: TGTGCCAGCAGCCCGACTAGCGGGCCTTACAATGAGCAGTTCTTC. It specifies CASSPTSGPYNEQFF.

V usage is TRBV4-1 and J usage is TRBJ1-5; the match to TRBD1 covers 7 bases. Germline V gives CDR1 MGHRA, CDR2 YSYEKL. This CDR3 comprises 16 residues. The junction had 14 bases not matched to a gene; V was cut back by 4 bases and J by 8 bases. This CDR3 reads CASSRQQGIKDEPQHF. The CDR3 DNA reads TGCGCCAGCAGCCGTCAACAGGGGATTAAGGATGAGCCCCAGCATTTT.

This rearrangement joins TRBV10-1 to TRBJ2-2, with 8 bases identical to TRBD2. The length of the CDR3 is 14 residues. The junction had 3 bases not matched to a gene; V was cut back by 4 bases and J by 5 bases. Germline CDR1 WNHNN, CDR2 SYGVQD (reference sequence). Here the CDR3 reads CASSVLAETGELFF. CDR3 sequence (DNA): TGCGCCAGCAGTGTACTAGCGGAGACCGGGGAGCTGTTTTTT.

This chain connects TRBV7-2 to TRBJ2-5; no firm D call. The CDR3 spans 14 residues. With 7 bases removed from V and 2 bases from J, the gap between germline ends came to 14 bases. The V gene's germline CDR1 is SGHTA and CDR2 FQGNSA. CDR3 DNA sequence: TGTGCCAGCACCCAAACGGGCAGGCAAGAGACCCAGTACTTC. This gives the protein CASTQTGRQETQYF.

The gene calls are TRBV19 and TRBJ2-1; 10 bases align to TRBD2. Germline trimming cut 3 bases from V and 2 bases from J; bases unmatched to any gene: 1. The length of the CDR3 is 15 residues. Germline CDR1 is LNHDA and CDR2 is SQIVND (reference sequence). The CDR3, as DNA: TGTGCCAGTAGTATGACTAGCGGGCCCTACAATGAGCAGTTCTTC. It translates to CASSMTSGPYNEQFF.

Regarding this clone: Other DNA variants within this sample encode the same CDR3. The rearrangement joins TRBV5-1 to TRBJ1-4; D remains unclear. Trimming stripped 0 bases from V and 7 bases from J, with 7 bases between. The CDR3 sequence is 13 residues long. Germline V CDR1 and CDR2: SGHRS, YFSETQ. Written as DNA, the CDR3 is TGCGCCAGCAGCTTGGCGCGGGGTGAAAAACTGTTTTTT. Translated: CASSLARGEKLFF.

The rearrangement links TRBV7-8 to TRBJ1-5; tentative D call: TRBD1 (6 bases). The CDR3 spans 16 residues. The V end lost 1 base, the J end lost 0 bases, and 10 bases lay between the germline ends. The V gene's germline CDR1 is SGHVS and CDR2 FQNEAQ. The CDR3, as DNA: TGTGCCAGCAGCTTAGGCACAGGGCTTAGCAATCAGCCCCAGCATTTT. Translation: CASSLGTGLSNQPQHF.

About this clone: In the same sample, other DNA sequences code for this CDR3. The J gene is TRBJ1-1, the V gene TRBV9; D is perhaps TRBD1 (5 bases). With 0 bases removed from V and 1 base from J, the gap between germline ends came to 7 bases. CDR3 length: 14 residues. CDR1 and CDR2 (germline): SGDLS, YYNGEE. CDR3 nucleotides: TGTGCCAGCAGCGTAGCTACAGGGAACACTGAAGCTTTCTTT. Residues: CASSVATGNTEAFF.

The chain links TRBV28 to TRBJ1-2, with D unclear. Germline-derived CDR1 and CDR2 are MDHEN and SYDVKM. Trimming cost V 5 bases and J 5 bases, with 12 bases left between them. The CDR3 loop spans 13 amino acids. CDR3 residues: CASSPQVLYGYTF. The CDR3 DNA reads as TGTGCCAGCAGTCCACAAGTCTTGTATGGCTACACCTTC.